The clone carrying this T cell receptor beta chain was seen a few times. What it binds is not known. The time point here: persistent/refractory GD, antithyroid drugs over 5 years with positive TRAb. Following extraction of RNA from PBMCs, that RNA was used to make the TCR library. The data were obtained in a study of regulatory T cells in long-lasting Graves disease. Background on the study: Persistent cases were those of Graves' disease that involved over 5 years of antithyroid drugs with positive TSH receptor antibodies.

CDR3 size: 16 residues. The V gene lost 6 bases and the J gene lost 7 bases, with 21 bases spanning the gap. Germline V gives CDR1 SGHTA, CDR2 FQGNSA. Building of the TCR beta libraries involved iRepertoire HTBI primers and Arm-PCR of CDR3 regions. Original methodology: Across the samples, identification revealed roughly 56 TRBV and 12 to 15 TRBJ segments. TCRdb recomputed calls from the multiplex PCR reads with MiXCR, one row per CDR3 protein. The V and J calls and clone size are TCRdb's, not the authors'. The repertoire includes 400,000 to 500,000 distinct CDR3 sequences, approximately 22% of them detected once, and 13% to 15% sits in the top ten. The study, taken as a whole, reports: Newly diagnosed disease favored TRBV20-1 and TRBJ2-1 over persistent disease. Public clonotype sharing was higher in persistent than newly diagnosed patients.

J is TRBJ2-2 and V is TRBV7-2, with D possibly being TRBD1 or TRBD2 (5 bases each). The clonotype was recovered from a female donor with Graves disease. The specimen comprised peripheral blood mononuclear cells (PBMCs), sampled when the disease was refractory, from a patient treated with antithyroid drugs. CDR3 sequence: CASSIAGTSKFGELFF. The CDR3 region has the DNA TGTGCCAGCAGTATCGCCGGGACCAGTAAATTCGGGGAGCTGTTTTTT.